This T cell receptor (beta chain) stems from a study of cytomegalovirus exposure and HLA in healthy donors. Primers included in the PCR were 60 Vbeta and 13 Jbeta primers. The repertoire was sequenced with immunoSEQ multiplex PCR; TCRdb's copy has only in-frame clones and lacks some. The sample carries roughly 190,000 clones, around 87% recorded once. This CDR3 has 15 residues. Germline V gene sequence: CDR1 MDHEN, CDR2 SYDVKM. J lost 7 bases, V lost 4 bases, and 7 bases had no gene match. The chain joins TRBV28 to TRBJ1-6; 7 bases are a match to TRBD1. The sequenced sample consisted of PBMCs. The source of this sequence is a woman aged 18-29 years in good health and CMV-seronegative. CDR3 bases: TGTGCCAGCAGTTCTCCGACAGGGCCGAATTCACCCCTCCACTTT. Amino acids: CASSSPTGPNSPLHF.